This T cell receptor beta chain was found in a study of patients and donors after allogeneic stem cell transplantation (TCRdb year 2020). Libraries were prepared through RT-PCR. The instrument was a NextSeq 550. TCRdb redid the processing of the public reads, applying fastp at Q25 and MiXCR, and retained in-frame beta chains. Each CDR3 protein gets just one entry, which takes the most common genes and DNA from the rows behind it. This sample gives 25,000 to 30,000 distinct CDR3 sequences in total; around 7.4% of them show up just once. Clones ranked in the top ten supply almost 50% of the sample. This clonotype came up a few times. It has no known antigen specificity. It has no much larger one-base neighbor in the sample; base qualities were not kept. The receptor was derived from a human donor who was either an allogeneic HSCT recipient or a stem cell or donor lymphocyte infusion donor (not recorded which). It is not recorded whose cells these are; they may come from a transplant donor. The sequencing input was blood, either unsorted or a sorted T cell fraction (not recorded which).

Here the CDR3 is given as CATRGTGNTEAFF. The sequenced DNA: TGTGCCACCCGGGGGACGGGGAACACTGAAGCTTTCTTT. Recombination connected TRBV6-1 to TRBJ1-1; D gene: possibly TRBD1, on 5 matching bases. The germline ends are 13 bases apart after V is trimmed by 10 bases and J by 1 base. Reading the germline V gene gives CDR1 MNHNS and CDR2 SASEGT. The CDR3 numbers 13 residues from cysteine through phenylalanine. Only the CDR3 region is kept as DNA, spanning 39 bases read in frame from base 1.